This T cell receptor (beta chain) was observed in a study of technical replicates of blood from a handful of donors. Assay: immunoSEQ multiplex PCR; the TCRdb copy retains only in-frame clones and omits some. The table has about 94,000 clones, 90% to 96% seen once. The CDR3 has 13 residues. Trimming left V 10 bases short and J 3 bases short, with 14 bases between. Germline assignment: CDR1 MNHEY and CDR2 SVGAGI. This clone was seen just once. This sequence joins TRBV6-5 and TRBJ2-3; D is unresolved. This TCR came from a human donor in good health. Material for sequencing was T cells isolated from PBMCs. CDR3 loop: CAILNAVTDTQYF. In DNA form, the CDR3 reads TGTGCCATCCTCAATGCGGTAACAGATACGCAGTATTTT.